This T cell receptor (beta chain) was retrieved from a study of T cell responses to AZD1222 COVID-19 vaccine. Regarding the study as a whole: Reportedly, nearly half of unique spike TCRs recognized epitopes outside B.1.351/B.1.1.7 mutations. Once two AZD1222 doses were given, Spike-specific TCR breadth and depth went up.

Trimming cost V 10 bases and J 1 base; bases outside gene matches: 7. The CDR3 sequence is 14 residues long. Germline values: CDR1 ENHRY, CDR2 SYGVKD. Assay used: immunoSEQ multiplex PCR; TCRdb lists only in-frame clones, some missing. The sample lists about 100,000 clones, approximately 90% occurring once. In this sample, this clone turned up once. The antigen remains unidentified. This clonotype originated in an adult who received the AZD1222 COVID-19 vaccine. The source material was peripheral blood, sampled 28 days after the second AZD1222 dose. V usage is TRBV10-3 and J usage is TRBJ2-3, with 8 bases that match TRBD2. CDR3 sequence reads: CATHGGAGTDTQYF. The CDR3, as DNA: TGTGCCACCCACGGGGGGGCTGGCACAGATACGCAGTATTTT.